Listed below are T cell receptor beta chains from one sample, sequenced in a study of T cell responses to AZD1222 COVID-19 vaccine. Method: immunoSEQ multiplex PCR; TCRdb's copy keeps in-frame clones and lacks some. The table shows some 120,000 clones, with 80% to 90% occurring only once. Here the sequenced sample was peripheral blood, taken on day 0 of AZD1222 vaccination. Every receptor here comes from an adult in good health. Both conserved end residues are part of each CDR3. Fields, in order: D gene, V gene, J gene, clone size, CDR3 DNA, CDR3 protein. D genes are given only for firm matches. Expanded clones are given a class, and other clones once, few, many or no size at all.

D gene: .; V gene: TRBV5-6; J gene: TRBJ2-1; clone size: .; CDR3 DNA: TGTGCCAGCAGCTTGGATCCGGACACCAACAAGTTCTTC; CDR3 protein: CASSLDPDTNKFF
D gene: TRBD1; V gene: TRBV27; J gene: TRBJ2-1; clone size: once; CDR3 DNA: TGTGCCAGCAGGGGGGACAGTTACAATGAGCAGTTCTTC; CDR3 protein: CASRGDSYNEQFF
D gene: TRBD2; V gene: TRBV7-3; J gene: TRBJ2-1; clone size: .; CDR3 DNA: TGTGCCAGCAGCTTACTAGCGGGGCCCTACAATGAGCAGTTCTTC; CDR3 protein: CASSLLAGPYNEQFF
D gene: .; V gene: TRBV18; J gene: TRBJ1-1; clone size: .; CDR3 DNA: TGTGCCAGCTCACACGGGGCGGGCGAAGCTTTCTTT; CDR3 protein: CASSHGAGEAFF
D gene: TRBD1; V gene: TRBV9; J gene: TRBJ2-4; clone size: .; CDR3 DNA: TGTGCCAGCAGCGTAACGCCAGGGGGCATGGGGAACATTCAGTACTTC; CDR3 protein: CASSVTPGGMGNIQYF
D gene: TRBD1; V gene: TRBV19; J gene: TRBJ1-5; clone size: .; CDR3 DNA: TGTGCCAGTACCCGGACAGGTCATAGCAATCAGCCCCAGCATTTT; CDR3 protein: CASTRTGHSNQPQHF
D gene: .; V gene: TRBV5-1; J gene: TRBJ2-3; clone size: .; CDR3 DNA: TGCGCCAGCAGTGTGAGGGACACAGATACGCAGTATTTT; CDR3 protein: CASSVRDTDTQYF
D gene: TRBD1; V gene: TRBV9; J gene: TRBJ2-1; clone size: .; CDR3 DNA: TGTGCCAGCAGCACAGGGGGATATGTCAATGAGCAGTTCTTC; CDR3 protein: CASSTGGYVNEQFF
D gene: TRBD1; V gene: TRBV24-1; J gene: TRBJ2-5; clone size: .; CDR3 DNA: TGTGCCACCAGTGAACCCGGGACAGGGGGGGAGACCCAGTACTTC; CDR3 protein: CATSEPGTGGETQYF
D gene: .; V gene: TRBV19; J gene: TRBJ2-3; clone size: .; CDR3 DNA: TGTGCCAGTAGGGTGGGGCCAGGCACAGATACGCAGTATTTT; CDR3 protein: CASRVGPGTDTQYF
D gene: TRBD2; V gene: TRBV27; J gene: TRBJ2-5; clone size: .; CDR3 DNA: TGTGCCAGCAGTAACACAAGACTAGCTGGGGAGACCCAGTACTTC; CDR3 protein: CASSNTRLAGETQYF
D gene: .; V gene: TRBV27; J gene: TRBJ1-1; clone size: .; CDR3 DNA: TGTGCCAGCAGTATTACAGGCACTGAAGCTTTCTTT; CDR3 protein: CASSITGTEAFF
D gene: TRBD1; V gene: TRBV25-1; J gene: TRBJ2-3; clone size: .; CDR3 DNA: TGTGCCAGCAGTGACCTAGGACAGGAAAGCACAGATACGCAGTATTTT; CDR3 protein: CASSDLGQESTDTQYF
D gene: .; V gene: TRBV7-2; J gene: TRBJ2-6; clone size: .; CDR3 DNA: TGTGCCAGCAGACCGAGTGTGGCTGGGGCCAACGTCCTGACTTTC; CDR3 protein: CASRPSVAGANVLTF
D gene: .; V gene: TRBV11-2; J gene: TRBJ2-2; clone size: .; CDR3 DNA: TGTGCCAGCAGCTTAGACAGCTGGGTAAAGCTGTTTTTT; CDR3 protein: CASSLDSWVKLFF
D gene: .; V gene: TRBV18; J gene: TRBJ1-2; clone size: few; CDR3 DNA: TGTGCCAGCTCACCCGCCAGCGTAGCTAACTATGGCTACACCTTC; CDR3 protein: CASSPASVANYGYTF
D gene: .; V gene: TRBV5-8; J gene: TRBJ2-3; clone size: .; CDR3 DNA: TGTGCCAGCAGCTTTGGGCAGGCAGAAACAGATACGCAGTATTTT; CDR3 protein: CASSFGQAETDTQYF
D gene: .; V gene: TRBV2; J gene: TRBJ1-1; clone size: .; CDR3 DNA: TGTGCCAGCAGTACCCCCACAGGGAGGCGGACTGAAGCTTTCTTT; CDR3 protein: CASSTPTGRRTEAFF
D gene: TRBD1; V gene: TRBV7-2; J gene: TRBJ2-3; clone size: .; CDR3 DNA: TGTGCCAGCAGCTTTGAAGGGGGCCACACAGATACGCAGTATTTT; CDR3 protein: CASSFEGGHTDTQYF
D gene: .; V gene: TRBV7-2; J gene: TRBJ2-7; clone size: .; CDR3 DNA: TGTGCCAGCAGCTTAACCGAGCATCAGTACTTC; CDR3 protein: CASSLTEHQYF
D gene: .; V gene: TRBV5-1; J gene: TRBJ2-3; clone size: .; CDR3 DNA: TGCGCCAGCAGCCCGCTAGCGTTGAAGGGAGATACGCAGTATTTT; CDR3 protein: CASSPLALKGDTQYF
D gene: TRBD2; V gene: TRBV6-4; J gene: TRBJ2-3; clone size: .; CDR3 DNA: TGTGCCAGCAGTGGCCGACTAGCGGGGGGGCTGATTCTAGCAGATACGCAGTATTTT; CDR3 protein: CASSGRLAGGLILADTQYF
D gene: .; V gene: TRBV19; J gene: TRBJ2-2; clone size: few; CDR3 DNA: TGTGCCAGTGGTCACGGCGGTAACACCGGGGAGCTGTTTTTT; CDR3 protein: CASGHGGNTGELFF
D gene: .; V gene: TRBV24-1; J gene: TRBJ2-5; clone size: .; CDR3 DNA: TGTGCCACCAGTGAAGGTCGTGTTTCCGAGACCCAGTACTTC; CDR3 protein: CATSEGRVSETQYF
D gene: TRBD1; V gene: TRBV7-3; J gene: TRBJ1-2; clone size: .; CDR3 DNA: TGTGCCAGCAGTCTAGACAGGGTCTATGGCTACACCTTC; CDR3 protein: CASSLDRVYGYTF
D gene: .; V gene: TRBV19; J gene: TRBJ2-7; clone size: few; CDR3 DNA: TGTGCCAGTAGCGATTCCTACGAGCAGTACTTC; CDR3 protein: CASSDSYEQYF
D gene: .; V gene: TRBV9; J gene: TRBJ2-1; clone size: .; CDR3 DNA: TGTGCCAGCAGCGTAGTACAGCACAATGAGCAGTTCTTC; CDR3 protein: CASSVVQHNEQFF
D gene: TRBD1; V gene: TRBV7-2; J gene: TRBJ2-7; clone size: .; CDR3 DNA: TGTGCCAGCAGCCGCCGGGGGGGACAGGGGAGCGAGCAGTACTTC; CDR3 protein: CASSRRGGQGSEQYF
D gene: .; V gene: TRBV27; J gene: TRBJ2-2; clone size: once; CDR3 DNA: TGTGCCAGCAGTCCCGGACTAACCTCCACCGGGGAGCTGTTTTTT; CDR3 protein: CASSPGLTSTGELFF
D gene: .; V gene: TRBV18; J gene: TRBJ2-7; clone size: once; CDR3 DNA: TGTGCCAGCACCGACCCGGGACTTTCCTACGAGCAGTACTTC; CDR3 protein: CASTDPGLSYEQYF
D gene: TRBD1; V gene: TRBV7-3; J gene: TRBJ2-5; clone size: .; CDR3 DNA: TGTGCCAGCAGCCAAGACAGGGAGGAGACCCAGTACTTC; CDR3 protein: CASSQDREETQYF
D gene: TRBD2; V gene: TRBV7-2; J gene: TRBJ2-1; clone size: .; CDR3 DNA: TGTGCCAGCAGCTTAGCGTCGTCATTGGGACTAGCGGGAGAACTGTACAATGAGCAGTTCTTC; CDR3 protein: CASSLASSLGLAGELYNEQFF
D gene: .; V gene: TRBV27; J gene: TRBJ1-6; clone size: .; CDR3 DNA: TGTGCCAGCAGTTTAACCAGGGTCAATTCACCCCTCCACTTT; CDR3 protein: CASSLTRVNSPLHF
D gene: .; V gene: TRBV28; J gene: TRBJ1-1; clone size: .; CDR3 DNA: TGTGCCAGCAGCACCGGCCCCTCGGACGCTTTCTTT; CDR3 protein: CASSTGPSDAFF
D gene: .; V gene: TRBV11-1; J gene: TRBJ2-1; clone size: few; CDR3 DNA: TGTGCCAGCAGCCGATACAATGAGCAGTTCTTC; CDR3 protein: CASSRYNEQFF
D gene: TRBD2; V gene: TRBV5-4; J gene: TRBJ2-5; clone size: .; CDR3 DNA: TGTGCCAGCAGCTTGGCCAGCGGGGCGGGGTACCAAGAGACCCAGTACTTC; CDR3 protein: CASSLASGAGYQETQYF
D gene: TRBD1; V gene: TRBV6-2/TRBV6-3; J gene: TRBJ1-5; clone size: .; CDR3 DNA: TGTGCCAGCAGTTCCAACCAGGGGGTAGGTAGCAATCAGCCCCAGCATTTT; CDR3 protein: CASSSNQGVGSNQPQHF
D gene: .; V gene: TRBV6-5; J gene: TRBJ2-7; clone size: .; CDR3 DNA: TGTGCCAGCAGGAAAACTAGCTCCTACGAGCAGTACTTC; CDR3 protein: CASRKTSSYEQYF
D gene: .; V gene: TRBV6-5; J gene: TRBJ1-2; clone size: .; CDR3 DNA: TGTGCCAGCAGCGACTACCAGGGCGGTGGTGGCTACACCTTC; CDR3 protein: CASSDYQGGGGYTF
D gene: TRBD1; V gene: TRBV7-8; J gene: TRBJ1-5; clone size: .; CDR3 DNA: TGTGCCAGCAGCTTAGAGACAGGGGGTCAGCCCCAGCATTTT; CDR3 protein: CASSLETGGQPQHF
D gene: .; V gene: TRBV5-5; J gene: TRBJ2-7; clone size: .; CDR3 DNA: TGTGCCAGCAGCACTGGCCCACAGGGCGTAGGCGAGCAGTACTTC; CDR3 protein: CASSTGPQGVGEQYF